The clone carrying this T cell receptor beta chain turned up a few times. The sample comes from a study of blood T cell repertoires in COVID-19. Study background: From the United States, Italy and Spain came samples of acute and convalescent COVID-19.

TCRdb's table, derived via immunoSEQ multiplex PCR, lists solely in-frame clones and lacks some. The sample contains around 50,000 clones, 60% to 80% of which appear only once. The age range of participants was about 18 to 95 years, with residence in 20 to 25 US areas. This receptor was identified in a woman aged 50 to 60 with acute COVID-19. The specimen sequenced was PBMCs or T cells enriched from blood (not recorded which).

CDR3: CASSPSREGARAFF. CDR3 nucleotide sequence: TGTGCCAGCTCACCATCTAGAGAGGGGGCAAGGGCTTTCTTT. The rearrangement links TRBV18 to TRBJ1-1, with TRBD1 matching over 7 bases. The J segment lost 11 bases and the V segment lost 2 bases, leaving 11 bases of the junction unmatched. Germline assignment: CDR1 KGHSH and CDR2 LQKENI. The CDR3 covers 14 residues.